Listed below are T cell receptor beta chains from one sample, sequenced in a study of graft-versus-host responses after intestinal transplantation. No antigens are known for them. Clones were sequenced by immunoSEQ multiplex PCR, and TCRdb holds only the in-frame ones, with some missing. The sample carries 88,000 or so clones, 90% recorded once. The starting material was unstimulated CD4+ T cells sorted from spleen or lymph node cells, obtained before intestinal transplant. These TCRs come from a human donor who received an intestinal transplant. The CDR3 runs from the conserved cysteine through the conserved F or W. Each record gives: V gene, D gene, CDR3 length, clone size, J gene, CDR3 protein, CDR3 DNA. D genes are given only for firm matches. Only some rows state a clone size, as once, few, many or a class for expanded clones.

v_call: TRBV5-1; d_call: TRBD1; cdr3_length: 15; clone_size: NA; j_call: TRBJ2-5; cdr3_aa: CASSLGGDSWETQYF; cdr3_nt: TGCGCCAGCAGCTTGGGTGGGGACAGTTGGGAGACCCAGTACTTC
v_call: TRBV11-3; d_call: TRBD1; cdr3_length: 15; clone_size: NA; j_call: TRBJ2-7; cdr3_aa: CASSLEAGGTYEQYF; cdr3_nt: TGTGCCAGCAGCTTAGAGGCAGGGGGCACGTACGAGCAGTACTTC
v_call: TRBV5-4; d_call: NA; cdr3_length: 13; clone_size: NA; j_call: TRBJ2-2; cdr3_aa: CASPGGNTGELFF; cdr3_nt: TGTGCCAGCCCCGGGGGGAACACCGGGGAGCTGTTTTTT
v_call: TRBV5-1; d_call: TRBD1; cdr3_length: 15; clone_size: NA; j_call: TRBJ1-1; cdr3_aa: CASSQGVGVGTEAFF; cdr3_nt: TGCGCCAGCAGCCAGGGGGTGGGGGTAGGCACTGAAGCTTTCTTT
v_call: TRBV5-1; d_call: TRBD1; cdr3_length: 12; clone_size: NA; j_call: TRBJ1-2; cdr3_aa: CASSLQGDGYTF; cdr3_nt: TGCGCCAGCTCATTACAGGGGGACGGCTACACCTTC
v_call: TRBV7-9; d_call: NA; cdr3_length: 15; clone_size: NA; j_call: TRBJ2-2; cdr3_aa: CASSPRGAYTGELFF; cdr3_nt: TGTGCCAGCAGCCCACGGGGGGCCTACACCGGGGAGCTGTTTTTT
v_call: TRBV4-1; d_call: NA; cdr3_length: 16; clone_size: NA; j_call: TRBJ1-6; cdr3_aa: CASSRSRRGNNSPLHF; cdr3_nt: TGCGCCAGCAGCCGCTCCCGCAGGGGCAATAATTCACCCCTCCACTTT
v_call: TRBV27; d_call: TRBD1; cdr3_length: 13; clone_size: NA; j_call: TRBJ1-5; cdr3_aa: CASSQQGARPQHF; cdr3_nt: TGTGCCAGCAGCCAACAGGGGGCTCGGCCCCAGCATTTT
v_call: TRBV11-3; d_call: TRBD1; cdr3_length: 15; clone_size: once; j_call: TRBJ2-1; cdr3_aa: CASSPTGGLGAEQFF; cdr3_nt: TGTGCCAGCAGCCCGACAGGGGGCTTAGGAGCAGAGCAGTTCTTC
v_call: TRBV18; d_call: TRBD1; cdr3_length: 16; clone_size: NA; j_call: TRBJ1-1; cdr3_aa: CASSPRQGVASPEAFF; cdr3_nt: TGTGCCAGCTCACCTAGGCAGGGGGTCGCCAGCCCTGAAGCTTTCTTT
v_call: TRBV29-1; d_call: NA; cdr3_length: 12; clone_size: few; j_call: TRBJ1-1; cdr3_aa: CSVRGSDTEAFF; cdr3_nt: TGCAGCGTTCGCGGTTCGGACACTGAAGCTTTCTTT
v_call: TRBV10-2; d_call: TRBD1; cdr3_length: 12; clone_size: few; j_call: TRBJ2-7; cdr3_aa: CASTTGGHEQYF; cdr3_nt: TGCGCCAGCACGACAGGGGGCCACGAGCAGTACTTC
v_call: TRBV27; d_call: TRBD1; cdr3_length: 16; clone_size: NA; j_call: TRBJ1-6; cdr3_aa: CASSLSTGGNNSPLHF; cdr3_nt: TGTGCCAGCAGTTTATCGACAGGGGGAAATAATTCACCCCTCCACTTT
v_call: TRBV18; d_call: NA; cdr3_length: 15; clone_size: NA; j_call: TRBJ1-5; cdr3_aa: CASSGMGAGNQPQHF; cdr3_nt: TGTGCCAGCTCAGGCATGGGGGCTGGCAATCAGCCCCAGCATTTT
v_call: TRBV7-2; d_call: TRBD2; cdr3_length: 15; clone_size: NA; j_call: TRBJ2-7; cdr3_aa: CASSLVAGAFYEQYF; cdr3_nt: TGTGCCAGCAGCTTAGTAGCGGGGGCCTTCTACGAGCAGTACTTC
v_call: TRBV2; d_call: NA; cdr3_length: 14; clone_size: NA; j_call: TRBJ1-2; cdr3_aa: CANIPAVSNYGYTF; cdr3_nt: TGTGCCAACATTCCGGCGGTTTCTAACTATGGCTACACCTTC
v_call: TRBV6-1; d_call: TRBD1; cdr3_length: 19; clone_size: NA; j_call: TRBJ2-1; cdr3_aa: CASSEDGRGPPLSYNEQFF; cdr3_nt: TGTGCCAGCAGTGAAGATGGCAGGGGGCCGCCCCTGTCCTACAATGAGCAGTTCTTC
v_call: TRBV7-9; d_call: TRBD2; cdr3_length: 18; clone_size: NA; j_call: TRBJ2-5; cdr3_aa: CASNEPGLADSSGETQYF; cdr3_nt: TGTGCCAGCAACGAACCGGGACTAGCGGATTCAAGTGGGGAGACCCAGTACTTC
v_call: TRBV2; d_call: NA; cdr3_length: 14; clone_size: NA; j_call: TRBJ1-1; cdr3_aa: CARVFDGARTEAFF; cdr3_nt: TGTGCCAGGGTCTTCGACGGTGCCCGGACTGAGGCTTTCTTT
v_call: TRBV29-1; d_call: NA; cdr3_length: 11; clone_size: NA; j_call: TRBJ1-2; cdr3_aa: CSGKDTYGYTF; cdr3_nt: TGCAGCGGAAAGGACACCTATGGCTACACCTTC
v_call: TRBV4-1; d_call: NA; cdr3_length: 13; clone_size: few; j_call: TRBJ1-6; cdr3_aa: CASSQGEWAPLHF; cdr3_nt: TGCGCCAGCAGCCAAGGGGAGTGGGCTCCCCTCCACTTT
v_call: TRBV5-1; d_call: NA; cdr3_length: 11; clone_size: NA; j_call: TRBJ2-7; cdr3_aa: CASSSGYEQYF; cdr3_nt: TGCGCCAGCAGCTCAGGGTACGAGCAGTACTTC
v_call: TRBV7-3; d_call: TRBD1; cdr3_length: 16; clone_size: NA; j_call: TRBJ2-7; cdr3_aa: CASSLKYHGTGYEQYF; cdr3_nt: TGTGCCAGCAGCTTAAAGTACCACGGGACAGGATACGAGCAGTACTTC
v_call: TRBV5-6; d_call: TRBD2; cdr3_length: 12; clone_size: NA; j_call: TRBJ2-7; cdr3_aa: CASSWTSYEQYF; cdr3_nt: TGTGCCAGCAGCTGGACTAGCTACGAGCAGTACTTC
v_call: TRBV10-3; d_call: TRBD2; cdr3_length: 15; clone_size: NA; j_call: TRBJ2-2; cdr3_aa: CAIRGTSTDTGELFF; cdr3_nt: TGTGCCATCAGGGGGACTAGCACAGACACCGGGGAGCTGTTTTTT
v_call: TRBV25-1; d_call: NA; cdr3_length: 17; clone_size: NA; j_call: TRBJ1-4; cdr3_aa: CASSEKFQGATNEKLFF; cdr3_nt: TGTGCCAGCAGTGAAAAGTTCCAGGGTGCAACTAATGAAAAACTGTTTTTT
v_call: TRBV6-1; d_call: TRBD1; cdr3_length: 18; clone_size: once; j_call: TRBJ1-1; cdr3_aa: CASSDADRGLSLGTEAFF; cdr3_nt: TGTGCCAGCAGTGATGCGGACAGGGGGCTGTCCCTGGGCACTGAAGCTTTCTTT
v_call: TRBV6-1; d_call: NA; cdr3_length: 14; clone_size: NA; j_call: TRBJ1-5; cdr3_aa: CASSETGLAGPQHF; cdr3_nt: TGTGCCAGCAGTGAAACAGGGTTGGCGGGGCCCCAGCATTTT